This T cell receptor beta chain was captured in a study of blood T cell repertoires in COVID-19. Turning to the study itself: The cDNA or gDNA used as material had been derived from T cells, B-cell-depleted T cells, or PBMCs.

Source study methods: Estimated nucleated cell counts came from reference gene primer amplification. Repertoires were generated with immunoSEQ multiplex PCR, while TCRdb's copy carries only in-frame clones and drops some. V and J calls and clone size are those listed in that table; D and trimming were worked out from the DNA. Altogether 140,000 or so clones are present, approximately 81% being singletons, with the ten largest covering less than 3.5%. This CDR3 is 13 amino acids long. Germline V gene data show CDR1 as PRHDT and CDR2 as FYEKMQ (reference sequence). Between the trimmed V and J ends, which lost 5 bases and 1 base, there was a span of 8 bases.

The sequenced material came from peripheral blood. The sequence was obtained from a human donor with acute or convalescent COVID-19. The donor label of this sample is uncertain. The chain uses TRBV13 and TRBJ1-1; TRBD1 is a possible D gene (5 bases). CDR3 in amino acids: CASSGDSNTEAFF. The CDR3 DNA reads as TGTGCCAGCAGCGGGGACTCGAACACTGAAGCTTTCTTT. Full variable domain (outside the CDR3, taken from reference TRBV13 and TRBJ1-1): AAGVIQSPRHLIKEKRETATLKCYPIPRHDTVYWYQQGPGQDPQFLISFYEKMQSDKGSIPDRFSAQQFSDYHSELNMSSLELGDSALYFCASSGDSNTEAFFGQGTRLTVV.